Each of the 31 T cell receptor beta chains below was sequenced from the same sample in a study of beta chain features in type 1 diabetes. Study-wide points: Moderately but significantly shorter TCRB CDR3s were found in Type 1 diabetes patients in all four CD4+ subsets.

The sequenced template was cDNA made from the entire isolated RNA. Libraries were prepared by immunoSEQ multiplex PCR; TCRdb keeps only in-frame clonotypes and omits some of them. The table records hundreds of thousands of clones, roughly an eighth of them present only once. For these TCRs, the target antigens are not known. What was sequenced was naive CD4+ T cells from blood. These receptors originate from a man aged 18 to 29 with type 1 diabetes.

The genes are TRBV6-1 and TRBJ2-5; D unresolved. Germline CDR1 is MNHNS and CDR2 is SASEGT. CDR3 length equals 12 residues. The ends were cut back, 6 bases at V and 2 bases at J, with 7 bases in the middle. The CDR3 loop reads CASSKPQETQYF. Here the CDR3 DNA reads TGTGCCAGCAGCAAGCCTCAAGAGACCCAGTACTTC.

The CDR3 region is CASSLGNGNTIYF. In nucleotides, the CDR3 is TGTGCCAGCAGCTTAGGGAACGGAAACACCATATATTTT. V gene TRBV7-9 combines with J gene TRBJ1-3; no reliable D call. Trimming took 1 base from V and 4 from J, leaving 5 bases between them. CDR3 size: 13 residues. Germline CDR1 SEHNR, CDR2 FQNEAQ (reference sequence).

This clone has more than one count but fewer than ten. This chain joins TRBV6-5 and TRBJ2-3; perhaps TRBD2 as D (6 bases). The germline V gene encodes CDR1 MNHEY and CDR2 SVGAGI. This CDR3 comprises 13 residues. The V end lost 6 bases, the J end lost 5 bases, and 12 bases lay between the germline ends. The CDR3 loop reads CASSRGWQDTQYF. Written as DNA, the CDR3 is TGTGCCAGCAGCCGGGGGTGGCAAGATACGCAGTATTTT.

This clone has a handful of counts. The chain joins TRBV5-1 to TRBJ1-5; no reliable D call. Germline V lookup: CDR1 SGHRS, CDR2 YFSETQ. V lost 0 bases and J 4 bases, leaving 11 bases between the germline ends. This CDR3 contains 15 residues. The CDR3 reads CASSLDAGTNQPQHF. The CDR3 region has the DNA TGCGCCAGCAGCTTGGATGCGGGAACGAATCAGCCCCAGCATTTT.

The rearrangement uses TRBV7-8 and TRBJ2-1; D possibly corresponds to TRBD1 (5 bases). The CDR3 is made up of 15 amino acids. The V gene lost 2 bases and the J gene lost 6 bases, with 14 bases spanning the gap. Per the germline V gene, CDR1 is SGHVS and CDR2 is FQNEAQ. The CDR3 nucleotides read TGTGCCAGCAGCTTACGGGCAGGGTCTGGCAATGAGCAGTTCTTC. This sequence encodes CASSLRAGSGNEQFF. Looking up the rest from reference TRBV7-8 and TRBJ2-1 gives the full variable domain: GAGVSQSPRYKVAKRGQDVALRCDPISGHVSLFWYQQALGQGPEFLTYFQNEAQLDKSGLPSDRFFAERPEGSVSTLKIQRTQQEDSAVYLCASSLRAGSGNEQFFGPGTRLTVL.

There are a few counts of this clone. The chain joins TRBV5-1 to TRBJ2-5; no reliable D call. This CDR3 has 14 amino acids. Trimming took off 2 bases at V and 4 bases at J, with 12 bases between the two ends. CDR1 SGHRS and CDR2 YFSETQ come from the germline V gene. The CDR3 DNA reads TGCGCCAGCAGCTTTGGTGGACCCGGAGAGACCCAGTACTTC. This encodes CASSFGGPGETQYF.

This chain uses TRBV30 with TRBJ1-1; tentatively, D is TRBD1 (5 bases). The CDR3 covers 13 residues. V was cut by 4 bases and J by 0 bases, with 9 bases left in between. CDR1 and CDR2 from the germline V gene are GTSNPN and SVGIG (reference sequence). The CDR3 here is CAWKGSMNTEAFF. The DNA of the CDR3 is TGTGCCTGGAAGGGGTCAATGAACACTGAAGCTTTCTTT. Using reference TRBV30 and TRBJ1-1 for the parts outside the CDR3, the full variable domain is SQTIHQWPATLVQPVGSPLSLECTVEGTSNPNLYWYRQAAGRGLQLLFYSVGIGQISSEVPQNLSASRPQDRQFILSSKKLLLSDSGFYLCAWKGSMNTEAFFGQGTRLTVV.

CDR3 sequence (DNA): TGTGCCATAAACAGGGGGCGATGGGACGAGCAGTACTTC. Translation: CAINRGRWDEQYF. The chain uses TRBV2 and TRBJ2-7; TRBD1 aligns across 9 bases. The CDR3 totals 13 residues. Germline lookup yields CDR1 SNHLY and CDR2 FYNNEI. V was clipped by 10 bases and J by 5 bases; unmatched bases: 9.

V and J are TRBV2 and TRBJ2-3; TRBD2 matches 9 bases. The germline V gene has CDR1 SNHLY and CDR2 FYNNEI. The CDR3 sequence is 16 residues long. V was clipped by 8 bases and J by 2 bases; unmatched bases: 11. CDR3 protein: CASSTLSGGPTDTQYF. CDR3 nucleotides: TGTGCCAGCTCAACCCTAAGCGGGGGGCCCACAGATACGCAGTATTTT.

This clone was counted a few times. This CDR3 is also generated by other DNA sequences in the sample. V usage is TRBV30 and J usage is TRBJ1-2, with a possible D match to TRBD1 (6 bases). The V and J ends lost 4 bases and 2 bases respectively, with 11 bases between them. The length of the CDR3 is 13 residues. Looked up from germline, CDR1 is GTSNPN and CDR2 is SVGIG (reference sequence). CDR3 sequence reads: CAWIGGGNYGYTF. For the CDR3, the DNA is TGTGCCTGGATAGGTGGGGGCAACTATGGCTACACCTTC.

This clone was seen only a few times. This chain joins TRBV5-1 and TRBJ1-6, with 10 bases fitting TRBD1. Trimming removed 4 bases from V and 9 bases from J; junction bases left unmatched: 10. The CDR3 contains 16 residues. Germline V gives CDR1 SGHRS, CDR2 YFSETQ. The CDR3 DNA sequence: TGCGCCAGCAGCGCGGACAGGGGGGGACCTATTTCACCCCTCCACTTT. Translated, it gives CASSADRGGPISPLHF. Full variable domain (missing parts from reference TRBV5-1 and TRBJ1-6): KAGVTQTPRYLIKTRGQQVTLSCSPISGHRSVSWYQQTPGQGLQFLFEYFSETQRNKGNFPGRFSGRQFSNSRSEMNVSTLELGDSALYLCASSADRGGPISPLHFGNGTRLTVT.

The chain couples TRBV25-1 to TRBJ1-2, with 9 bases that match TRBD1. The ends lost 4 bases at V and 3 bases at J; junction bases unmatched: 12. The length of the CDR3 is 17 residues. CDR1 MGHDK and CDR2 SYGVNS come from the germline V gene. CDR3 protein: CASSGTPGQGVDYGYTF. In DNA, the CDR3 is TGTGCCAGCAGTGGGACCCCGGGACAGGGAGTAGACTATGGCTACACCTTC.

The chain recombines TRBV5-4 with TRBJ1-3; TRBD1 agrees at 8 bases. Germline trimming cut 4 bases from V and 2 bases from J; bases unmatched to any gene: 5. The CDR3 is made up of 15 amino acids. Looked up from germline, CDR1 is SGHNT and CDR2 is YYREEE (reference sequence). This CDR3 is CASSLDRVTGNTIYF. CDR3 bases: TGTGCCAGCAGCCTGGACAGGGTGACTGGAAACACCATATATTTT.

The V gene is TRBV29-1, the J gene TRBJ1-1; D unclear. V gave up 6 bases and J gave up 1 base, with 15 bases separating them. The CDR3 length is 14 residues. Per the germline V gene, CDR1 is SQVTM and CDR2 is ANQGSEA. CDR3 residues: CSVNKRLQNTEAFF. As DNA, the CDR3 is TGCAGCGTGAATAAACGTCTCCAGAACACTGAAGCTTTCTTT.

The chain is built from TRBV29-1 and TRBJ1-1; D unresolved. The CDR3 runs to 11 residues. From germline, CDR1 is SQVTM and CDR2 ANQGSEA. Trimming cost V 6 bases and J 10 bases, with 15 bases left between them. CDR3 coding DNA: TGCAGCGTCTTACTCCTCAAGACAGCTTTCTTT. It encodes CSVLLLKTAFF.

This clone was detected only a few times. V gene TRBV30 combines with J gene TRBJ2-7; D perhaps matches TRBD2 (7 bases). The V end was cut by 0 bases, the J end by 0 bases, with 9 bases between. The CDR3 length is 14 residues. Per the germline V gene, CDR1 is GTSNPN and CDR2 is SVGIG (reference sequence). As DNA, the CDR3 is TGTGCCTGGAGTGTGGGGGGGCCCTCCTACGAGCAGTACTTC. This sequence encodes CAWSVGGPSYEQYF.

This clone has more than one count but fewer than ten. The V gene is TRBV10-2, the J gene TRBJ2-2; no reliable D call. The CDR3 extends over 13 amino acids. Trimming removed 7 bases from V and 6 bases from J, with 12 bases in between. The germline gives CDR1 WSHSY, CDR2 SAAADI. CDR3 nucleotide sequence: TGCGCCAGCACTATAACGGTCCCCGGGGAGCTGTTTTTT. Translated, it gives CASTITVPGELFF.

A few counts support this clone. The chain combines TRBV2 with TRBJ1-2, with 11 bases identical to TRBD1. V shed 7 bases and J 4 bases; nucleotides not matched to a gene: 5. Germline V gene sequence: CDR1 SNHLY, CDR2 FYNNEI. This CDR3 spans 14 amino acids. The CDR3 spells CASTRTGGRYGYTF. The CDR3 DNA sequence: TGTGCCAGCACCCGGACAGGGGGCCGCTATGGCTACACCTTC.

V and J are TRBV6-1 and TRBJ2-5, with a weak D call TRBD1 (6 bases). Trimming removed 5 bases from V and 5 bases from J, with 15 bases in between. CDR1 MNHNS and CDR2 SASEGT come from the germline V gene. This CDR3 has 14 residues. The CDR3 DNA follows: TGTGCCAGCAGTACCCAGGGGCGGGCGGAGACCCAGTACTTC. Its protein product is CASSTQGRAETQYF.

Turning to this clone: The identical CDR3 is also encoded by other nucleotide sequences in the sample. The CDR3 sequence: CSVEGQGAGANVLTF. The CDR3 nucleotides are TGCAGCGTTGAGGGGCAGGGGGCTGGGGCCAACGTCCTGACTTTC. The rearrangement joins TRBV29-1 to TRBJ2-6; TRBD1 matches at 7 bases. This CDR3 is 15 amino acids long. V lost 3 bases to trimming and J lost 2 bases; unmatched junction nucleotides: 4. CDR1 and CDR2 (germline): SQVTM, ANQGSEA.

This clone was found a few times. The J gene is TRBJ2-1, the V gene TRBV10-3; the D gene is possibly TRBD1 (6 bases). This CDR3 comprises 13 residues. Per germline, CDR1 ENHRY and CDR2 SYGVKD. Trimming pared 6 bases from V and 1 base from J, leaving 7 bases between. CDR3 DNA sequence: TGTGCCATCAGGGGGGCTTCCTACAATGAGCAGTTCTTC. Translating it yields CAIRGASYNEQFF.

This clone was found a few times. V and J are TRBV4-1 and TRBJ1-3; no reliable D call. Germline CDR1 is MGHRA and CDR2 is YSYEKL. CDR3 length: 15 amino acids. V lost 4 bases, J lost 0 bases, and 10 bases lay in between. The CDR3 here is CASSLGLDSGNTIYF. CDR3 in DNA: TGCGCCAGCAGCCTAGGACTGGACTCTGGAAACACCATATATTTT.

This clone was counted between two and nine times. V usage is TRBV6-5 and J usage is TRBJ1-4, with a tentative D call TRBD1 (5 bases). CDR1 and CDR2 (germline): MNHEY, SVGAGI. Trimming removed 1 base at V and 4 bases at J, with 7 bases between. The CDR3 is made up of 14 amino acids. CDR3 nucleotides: TGTGCCAGCAGTTACTTGGGGGTTAATGAAAAACTGTTTTTT. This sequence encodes CASSYLGVNEKLFF.

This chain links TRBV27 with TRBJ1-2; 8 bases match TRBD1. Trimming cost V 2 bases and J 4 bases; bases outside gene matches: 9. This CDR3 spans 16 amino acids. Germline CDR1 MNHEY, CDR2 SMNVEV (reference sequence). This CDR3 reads CASSLGTGGPVYGYTF. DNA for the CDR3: TGTGCCAGCAGTTTAGGTACAGGGGGACCTGTCTATGGCTACACCTTC.

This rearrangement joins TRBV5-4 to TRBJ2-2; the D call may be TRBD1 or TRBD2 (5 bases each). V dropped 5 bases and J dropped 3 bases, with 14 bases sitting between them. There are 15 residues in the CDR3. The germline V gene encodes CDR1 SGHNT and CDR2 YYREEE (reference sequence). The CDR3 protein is CASRYLGRDTGELFF. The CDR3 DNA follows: TGTGCCAGCAGGTACCTGGGACGCGACACCGGGGAGCTGTTTTTT.

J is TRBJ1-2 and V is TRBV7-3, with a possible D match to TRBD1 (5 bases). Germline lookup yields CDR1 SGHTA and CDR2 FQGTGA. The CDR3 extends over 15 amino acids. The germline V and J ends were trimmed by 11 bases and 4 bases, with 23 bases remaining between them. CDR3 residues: CAASWTLTALYGYTF. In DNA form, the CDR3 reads TGTGCCGCCAGCTGGACCTTGACAGCCCTCTATGGCTACACCTTC. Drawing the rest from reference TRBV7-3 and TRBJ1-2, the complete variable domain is GAGVSQTPSNKVTEKGKYVELRCDPISGHTALYWYRQSLGQGPEFLIYFQGTGAADDSGLPNDRFFAVRPEGSVSTLKIQRTERGDSAVYLCAASWTLTALYGYTFGSGTRLTVV.

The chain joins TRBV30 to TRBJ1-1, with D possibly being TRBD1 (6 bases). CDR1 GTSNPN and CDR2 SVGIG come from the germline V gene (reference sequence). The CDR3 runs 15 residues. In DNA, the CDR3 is TGTGCTTCGGGAGGGGGAAGGTGGTCGAACACTGAAGCTTTCTTT. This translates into CASGGGRWSNTEAFF.

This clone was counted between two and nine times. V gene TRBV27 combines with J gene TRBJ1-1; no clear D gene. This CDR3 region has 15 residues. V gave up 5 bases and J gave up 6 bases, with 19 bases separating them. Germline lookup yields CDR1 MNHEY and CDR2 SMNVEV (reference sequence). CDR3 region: CASSPDYGQEAEAFF. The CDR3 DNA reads TGTGCCAGCAGTCCCGACTATGGGCAGGAGGCTGAAGCTTTCTTT.

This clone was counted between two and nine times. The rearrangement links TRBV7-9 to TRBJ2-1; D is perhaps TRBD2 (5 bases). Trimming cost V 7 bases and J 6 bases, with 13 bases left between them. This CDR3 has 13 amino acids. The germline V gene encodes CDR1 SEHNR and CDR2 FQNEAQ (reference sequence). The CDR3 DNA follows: TGTGCCAGCACTCCCTCGGGGAGCAATGAGCAGTTCTTC. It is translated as CASTPSGSNEQFF.

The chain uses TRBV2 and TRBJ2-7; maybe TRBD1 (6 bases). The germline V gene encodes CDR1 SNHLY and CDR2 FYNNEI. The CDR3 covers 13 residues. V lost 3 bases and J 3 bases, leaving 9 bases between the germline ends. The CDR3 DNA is TGTGCCAGCAGTGAGGACAGCTACTACGAGCAGTACTTC. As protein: CASSEDSYYEQYF.

CDR3 residues: CASSDRGLPYNEQFF. In DNA form, the CDR3 reads TGTGCCAGCAGTGACCGGGGGCTACCCTACAATGAGCAGTTCTTC. The V and J genes are TRBV6-1 and TRBJ2-1; D may be TRBD1 or TRBD2 (6 bases each). In germline, CDR1 is MNHNS, CDR2 SASEGT. Deletions cut 3 bases from V and 2 bases from J, with 11 bases between. The CDR3 is 15 amino acids.